This paragraph reports one T cell receptor (beta chain). Its antigen remains unidentified. This sample was included in a study of PD-1 blockade in mismatch repair-deficient tumors. Whole-study context: All were previously treated, progressing patients with around eleven mismatch repair-deficient cancer types.

General observations from the study: Tumor-resident clones, often absent from pretreatment blood, expanded after pembrolizumab and then contracted.

Looked up from germline, CDR1 is GTSNPN and CDR2 is SVGIG (reference sequence). V was clipped by 0 bases and J by 0 bases, with 6 bases between them. The CDR3 has 15 residues. Libraries were prepared by immunoSEQ multiplex PCR; TCRdb keeps only in-frame clonotypes and omits some of them. Of around 100,000 clones listed, roughly 80% are singletons. Every patient had mismatch repair deficiency by PCR or immunohistochemistry. The chain uses TRBV30 and TRBJ2-6, with D unclear. Sequenced here: peripheral blood, sampled just over 59 weeks after starting pembrolizumab. This TCR was sampled from an adult with mismatch repair-deficient cancer. Here the CDR3 DNA reads TGTGCCTGGAGTGTGACACTCTCTGGGGCCAACGTCCTGACTTTC. Protein sequence: CAWSVTLSGANVLTF.